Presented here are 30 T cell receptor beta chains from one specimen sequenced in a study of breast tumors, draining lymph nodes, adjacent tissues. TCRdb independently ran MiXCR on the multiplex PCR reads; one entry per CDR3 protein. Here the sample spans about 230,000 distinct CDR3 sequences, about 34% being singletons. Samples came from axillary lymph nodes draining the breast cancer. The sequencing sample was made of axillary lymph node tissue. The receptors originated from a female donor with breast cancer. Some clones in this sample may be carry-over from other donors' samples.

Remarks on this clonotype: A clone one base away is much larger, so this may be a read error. The DNA for the CDR3 is TGCAGTGCTAGACAGCCGGGGTCAAGGGCCTGGGAGCAGTACTTC. Its translation: CSARQPGSRAWEQYF. The rearrangement links TRBV20-1 to TRBJ2-7, with D possibly TRBD2 on 5 matching bases. The CDR3 loop spans 15 amino acids. Germline CDR1 reads DFQATT; CDR2 reads SNEGSKA (reference sequence). V lost 2 bases and J 7 bases, leaving 21 bases between the germline ends.

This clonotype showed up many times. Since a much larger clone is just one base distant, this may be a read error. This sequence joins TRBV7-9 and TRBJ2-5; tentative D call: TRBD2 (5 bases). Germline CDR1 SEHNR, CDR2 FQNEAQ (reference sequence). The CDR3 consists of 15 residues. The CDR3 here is CASTLSRVVQETQHF. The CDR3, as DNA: TGTGCCAGCACTCTCTCGCGGGTCGTCCAAGAGACCCAGCACTTC.

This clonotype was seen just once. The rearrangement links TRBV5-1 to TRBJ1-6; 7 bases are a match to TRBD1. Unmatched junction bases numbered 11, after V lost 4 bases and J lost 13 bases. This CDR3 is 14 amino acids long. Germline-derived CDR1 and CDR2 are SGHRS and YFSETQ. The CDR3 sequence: CASSPRQGEFPLHF. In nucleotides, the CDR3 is TGCGCCAGCAGCCCCAGACAGGGCGAATTCCCCCTCCACTTT.

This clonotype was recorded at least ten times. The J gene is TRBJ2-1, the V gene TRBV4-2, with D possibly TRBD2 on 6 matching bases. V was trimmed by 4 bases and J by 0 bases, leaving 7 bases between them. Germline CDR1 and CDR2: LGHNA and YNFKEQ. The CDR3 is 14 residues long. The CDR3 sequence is CASSPTSSYNEQFF. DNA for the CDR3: TGTGCCAGCAGCCCGACTAGCTCCTACAATGAGCAGTTCTTC.

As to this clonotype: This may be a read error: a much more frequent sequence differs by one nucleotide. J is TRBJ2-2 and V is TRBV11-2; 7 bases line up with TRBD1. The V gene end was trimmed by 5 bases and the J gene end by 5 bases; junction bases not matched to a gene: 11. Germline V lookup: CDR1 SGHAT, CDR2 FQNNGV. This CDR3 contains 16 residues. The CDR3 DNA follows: TGTGCCAGCAGCACACCCGGGACAGCAGGGACCGGGGAGCTGTTTTTT. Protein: CASSTPGTAGTGELFF.

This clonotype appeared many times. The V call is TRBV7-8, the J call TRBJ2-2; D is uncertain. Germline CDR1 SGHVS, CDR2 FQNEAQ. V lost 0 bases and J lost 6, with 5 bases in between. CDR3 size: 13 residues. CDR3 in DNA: TGTGCCAGCAGCTTAGCGAGACCCGGGGAGCTGTTTTTT. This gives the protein CASSLARPGELFF.

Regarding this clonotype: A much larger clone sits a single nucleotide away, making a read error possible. This CDR3 is CASSLATGAHYEQHF. The CDR3 DNA follows: TGTGCCAGCAGCTTAGCCACGGGGGCCCACTACGAGCAGCACTTC. The chain employs TRBV7-2 and TRBJ2-7; D may be TRBD1 or TRBD2 (6 bases each). In germline, CDR1 is SGHTA, CDR2 FQGNSA. The CDR3 extends over 15 amino acids.

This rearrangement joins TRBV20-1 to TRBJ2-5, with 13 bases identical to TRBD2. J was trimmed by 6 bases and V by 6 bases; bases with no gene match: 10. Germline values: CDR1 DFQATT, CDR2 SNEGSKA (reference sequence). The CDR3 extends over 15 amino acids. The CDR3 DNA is TGCAGTGCCACGGGACTAGCGGGACAGGGAAAGACCCAGTACTTC. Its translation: CSATGLAGQGKTQYF.

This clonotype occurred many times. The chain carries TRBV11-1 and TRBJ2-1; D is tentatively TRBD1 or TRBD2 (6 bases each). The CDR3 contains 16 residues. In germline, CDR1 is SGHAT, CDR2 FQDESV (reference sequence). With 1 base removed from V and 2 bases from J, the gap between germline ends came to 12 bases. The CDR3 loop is CASSLVTGATYNEQFF. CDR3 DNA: TGTGCCAGCAGCTTAGTGACGGGGGCAACCTACAATGAGCAGTTCTTC.

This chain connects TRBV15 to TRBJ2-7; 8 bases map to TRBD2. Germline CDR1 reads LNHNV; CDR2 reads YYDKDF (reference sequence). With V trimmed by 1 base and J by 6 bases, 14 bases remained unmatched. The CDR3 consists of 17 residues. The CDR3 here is CATSRGVAGLYAAEQYF. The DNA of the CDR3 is TGTGCCACCAGCAGAGGGGTAGCGGGGCTGTATGCCGCCGAGCAGTACTTC.

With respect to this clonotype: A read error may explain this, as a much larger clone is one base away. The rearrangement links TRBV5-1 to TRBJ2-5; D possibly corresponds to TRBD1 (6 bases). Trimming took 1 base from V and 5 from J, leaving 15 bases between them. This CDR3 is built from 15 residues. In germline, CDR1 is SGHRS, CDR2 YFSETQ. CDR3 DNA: TGCGCCAGCAGCTTGTACAGGGAGACCCACGAGACCCAGTACTTC. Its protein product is CASSLYRETHETQYF.

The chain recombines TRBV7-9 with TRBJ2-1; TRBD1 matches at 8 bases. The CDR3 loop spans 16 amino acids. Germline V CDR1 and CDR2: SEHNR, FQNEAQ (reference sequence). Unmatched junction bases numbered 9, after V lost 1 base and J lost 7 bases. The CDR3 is CASSLGRGRVTNEQFF. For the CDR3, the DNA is TGTGCCAGCAGCTTAGGCAGGGGGCGCGTTACTAATGAGCAGTTCTTC.

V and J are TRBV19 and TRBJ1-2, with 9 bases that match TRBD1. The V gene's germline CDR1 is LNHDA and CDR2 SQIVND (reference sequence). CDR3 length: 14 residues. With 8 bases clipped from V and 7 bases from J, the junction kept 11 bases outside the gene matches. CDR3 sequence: CASRPTGGAGGYTF. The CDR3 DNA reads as TGTGCCAGTCGTCCCACAGGGGGCGCCGGTGGCTACACCTTC. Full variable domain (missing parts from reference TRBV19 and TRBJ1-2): DGGITQSPKYLFRKEGQNVTLSCEQNLNHDAMYWYRQDPGQGLRLIYYSQIVNDFQKGDIAEGYSVSREKKESFPLTVTSAQKNPTAFYLCASRPTGGAGGYTFGSGTRLTVV.

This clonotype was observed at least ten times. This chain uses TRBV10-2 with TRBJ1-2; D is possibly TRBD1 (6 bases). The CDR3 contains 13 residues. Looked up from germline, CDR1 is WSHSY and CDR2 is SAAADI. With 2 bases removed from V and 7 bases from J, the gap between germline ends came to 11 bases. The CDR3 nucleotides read TGCGCCAGCAGTGAGAGGGGGTCAAGTGGCTACACCTTC. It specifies CASSERGSSGYTF.

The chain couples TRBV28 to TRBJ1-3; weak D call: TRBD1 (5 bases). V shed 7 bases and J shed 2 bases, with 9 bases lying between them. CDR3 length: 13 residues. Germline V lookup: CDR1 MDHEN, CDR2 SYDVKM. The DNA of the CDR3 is TGTGCCAGCAACTCGGGGGCTGGAAACACCATATATTTT. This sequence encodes CASNSGAGNTIYF. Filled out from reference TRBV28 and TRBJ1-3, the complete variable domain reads DVKVTQSSRYLVKRTGEKVFLECVQDMDHENMFWYRQDPGLGLRLIYFSYDVKMKEKGDIPEGYSVSREKKERFSLILESASTNQTSMYLCASNSGAGNTIYFGEGSWLTVV.

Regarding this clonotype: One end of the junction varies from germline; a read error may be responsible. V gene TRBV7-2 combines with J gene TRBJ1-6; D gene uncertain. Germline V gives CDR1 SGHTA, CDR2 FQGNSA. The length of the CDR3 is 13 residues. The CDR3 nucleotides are TGTGCCAGCAGCCTGACATGGGAATCACCCCCCCACTTT. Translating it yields CASSLTWESPPHF.

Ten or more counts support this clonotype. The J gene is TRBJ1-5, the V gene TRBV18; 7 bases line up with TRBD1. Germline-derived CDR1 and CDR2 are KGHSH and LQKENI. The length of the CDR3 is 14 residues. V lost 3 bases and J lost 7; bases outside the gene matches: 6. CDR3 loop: CASSPSTGKQPQHF. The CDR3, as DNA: TGTGCCAGCTCACCCTCGACAGGGAAACAGCCCCAGCATTTT.

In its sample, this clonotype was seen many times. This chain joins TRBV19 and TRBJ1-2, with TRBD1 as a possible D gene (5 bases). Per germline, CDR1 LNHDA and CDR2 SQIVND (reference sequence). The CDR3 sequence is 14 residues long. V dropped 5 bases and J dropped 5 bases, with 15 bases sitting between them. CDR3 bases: TGTGCCAGTAGTTATCCGGGACCTCCTTATGGCTACACCTTC. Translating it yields CASSYPGPPYGYTF.

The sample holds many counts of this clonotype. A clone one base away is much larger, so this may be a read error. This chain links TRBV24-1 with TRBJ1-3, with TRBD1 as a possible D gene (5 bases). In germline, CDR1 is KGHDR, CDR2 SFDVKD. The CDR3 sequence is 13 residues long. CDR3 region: CGTRDSSGNTIYF. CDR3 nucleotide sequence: TGTGGCACCAGAGACAGCTCTGGAAACACCATATATTTT.

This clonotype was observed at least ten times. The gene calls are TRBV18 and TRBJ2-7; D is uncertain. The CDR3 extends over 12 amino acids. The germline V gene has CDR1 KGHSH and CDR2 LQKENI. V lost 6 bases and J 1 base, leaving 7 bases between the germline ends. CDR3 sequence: CASSTPSYEQYF. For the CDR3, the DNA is TGTGCCAGCTCTACACCTTCCTACGAGCAGTACTTC.

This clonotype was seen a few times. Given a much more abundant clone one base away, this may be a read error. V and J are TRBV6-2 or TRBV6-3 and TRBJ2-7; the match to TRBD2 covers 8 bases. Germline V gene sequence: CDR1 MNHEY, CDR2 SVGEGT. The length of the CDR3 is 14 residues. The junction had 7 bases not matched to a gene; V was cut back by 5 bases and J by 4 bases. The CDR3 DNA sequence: TGTGCCAGCAGTCCTCTAGAGCGGGGGTACGAGCAGTACTTC. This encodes CASSPLERGYEQYF.

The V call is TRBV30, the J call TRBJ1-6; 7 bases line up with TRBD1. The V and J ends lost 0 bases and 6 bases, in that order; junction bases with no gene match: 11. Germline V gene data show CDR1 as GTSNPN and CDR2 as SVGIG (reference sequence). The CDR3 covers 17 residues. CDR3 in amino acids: CAWSVGGSGTVNSPLHF. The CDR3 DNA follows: TGTGCCTGGAGTGTCGGCGGGTCCGGGACAGTTAATTCACCCCTCCACTTT.

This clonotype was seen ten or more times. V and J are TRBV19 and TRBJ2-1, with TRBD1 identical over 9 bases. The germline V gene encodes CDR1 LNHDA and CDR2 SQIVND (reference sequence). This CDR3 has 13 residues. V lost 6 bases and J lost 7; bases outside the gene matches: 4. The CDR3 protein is CASRGTGRNEQFF. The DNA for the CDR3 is TGTGCCAGTAGAGGGACAGGGAGAAATGAGCAGTTCTTC.

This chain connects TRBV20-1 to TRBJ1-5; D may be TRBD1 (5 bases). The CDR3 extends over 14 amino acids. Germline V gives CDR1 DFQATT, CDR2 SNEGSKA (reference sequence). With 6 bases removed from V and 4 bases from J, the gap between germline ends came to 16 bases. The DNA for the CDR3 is TGCAGTGCCCCTCCCGGCGGGGCGAATCAGCCCCAGCATTTT. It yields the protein CSAPPGGANQPQHF.

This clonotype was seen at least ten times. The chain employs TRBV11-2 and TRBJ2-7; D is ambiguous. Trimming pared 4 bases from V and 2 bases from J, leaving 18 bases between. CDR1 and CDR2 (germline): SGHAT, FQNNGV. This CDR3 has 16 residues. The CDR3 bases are TGTGCCAGCAGCTCAGGCCGTCTTGCTGGCACCTACGAGCAGTACTTC. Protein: CASSSGRLAGTYEQYF. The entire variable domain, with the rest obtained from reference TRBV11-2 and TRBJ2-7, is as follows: EAGVAQSPRYKIIEKRQSVAFWCNPISGHATLYWYQQILGQGPKLLIQFQNNGVVDDSQLPKDRFSAERLKGVDSTLKIQPAKLEDSAVYLCASSSGRLAGTYEQYFGPGTRLTVT.

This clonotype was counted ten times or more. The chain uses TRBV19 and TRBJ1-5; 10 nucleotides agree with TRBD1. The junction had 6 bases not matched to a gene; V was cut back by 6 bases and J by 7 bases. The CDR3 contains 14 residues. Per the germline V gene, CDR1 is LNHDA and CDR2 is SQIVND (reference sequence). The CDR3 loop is CASSDRGLGQPQHF. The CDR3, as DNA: TGTGCCAGTAGCGACAGGGGGCTTGGGCAGCCCCAGCATTTT.

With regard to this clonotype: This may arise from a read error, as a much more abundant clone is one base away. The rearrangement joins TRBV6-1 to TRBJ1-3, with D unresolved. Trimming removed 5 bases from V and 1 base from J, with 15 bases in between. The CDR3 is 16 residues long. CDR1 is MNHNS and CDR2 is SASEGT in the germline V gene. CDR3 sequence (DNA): TGTGCCAGCAGTCAATTAGCGACCACGTCTGGAAACACCATATATTTT. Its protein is CASSQLATTSGNTIYF.

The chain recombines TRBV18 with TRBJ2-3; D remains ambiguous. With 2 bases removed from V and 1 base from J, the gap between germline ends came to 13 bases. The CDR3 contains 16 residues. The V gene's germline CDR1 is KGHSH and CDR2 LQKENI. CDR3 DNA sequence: TGTGCCAGCTCACCAAGGTTCTCCATGGGCACAGATACGCAGTATTTT. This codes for CASSPRFSMGTDTQYF.

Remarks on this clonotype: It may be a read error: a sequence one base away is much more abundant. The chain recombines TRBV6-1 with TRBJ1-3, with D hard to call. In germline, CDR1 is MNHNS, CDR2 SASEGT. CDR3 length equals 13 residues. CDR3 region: CASKVWGGTTIYF. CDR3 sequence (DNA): TGTGCCAGCAAGGTCTGGGGAGGAACCACCATATATTTT.

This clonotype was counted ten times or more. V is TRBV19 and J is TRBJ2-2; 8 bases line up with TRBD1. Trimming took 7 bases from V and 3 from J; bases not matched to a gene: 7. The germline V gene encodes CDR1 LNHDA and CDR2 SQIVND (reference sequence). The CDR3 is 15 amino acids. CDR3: CASTSQGAYTGELFF. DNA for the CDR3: TGTGCCAGTACTAGTCAGGGGGCTTACACCGGGGAGCTGTTTTTT.